This entry lists 8 T cell receptor beta chains sequenced from one sample in a study of CD8+ T cells in alopecia areata. Following RNA extraction, reverse transcription yielded cDNA that acted as the sequencing template. Clones were sequenced by immunoSEQ multiplex PCR, and TCRdb holds only the in-frame ones, with some missing. The sample lists 130,000 to 150,000 clones, approximately 60% occurring once. Specimen: CD8+ T cells sorted from blood. These receptors were taken from a human donor in good health.

In the case of this clone: Other nucleotide sequences from this sample produce the same CDR3. The gene calls are TRBV9 and TRBJ2-5; 7 nucleotides agree with TRBD2. J lost 4 bases, V lost 0 bases, and 3 bases had no gene match. The CDR3 covers 14 residues. CDR1 SGDLS and CDR2 YYNGEE come from the germline V gene. The CDR3 sequence: CASSVGGSRETQYF. The DNA of the CDR3 is TGTGCCAGCAGCGTAGGCGGGAGTCGAGAGACCCAGTACTTC.

This clone has only one observation. This chain links TRBV6-6 with TRBJ2-7; the match to TRBD1 covers 7 bases. The CDR3 is 16 amino acids. Germline CDR1 MNHNY, CDR2 SVGAGI (reference sequence). The J segment lost 1 base and the V segment lost 10 bases, leaving 16 bases of the junction unmatched. This CDR3 is CAIRDSLSSGSYEQYF. The CDR3 nucleotides read TGTGCCATCCGGGACAGCCTCTCCTCTGGGTCCTACGAGCAGTACTTC.

This clone has more than one count but fewer than ten. The chain combines TRBV11-2 with TRBJ2-1; the D gene is possibly TRBD1 (5 bases). The germline V gene has CDR1 SGHAT and CDR2 FQNNGV. Between the trimmed V and J ends, which lost 1 base and 0 bases, there was a span of 16 bases. The CDR3 spans 18 residues. CDR3 sequence reads: CASSLALLGLSSYNEQFF. The CDR3 coding sequence is TGTGCCAGCAGCTTAGCCCTACTGGGGCTTAGCTCCTACAATGAGCAGTTCTTC.

J is TRBJ2-2 and V is TRBV5-4; D call uncertain. Trimming took off 9 bases at V and 6 bases at J, with 9 bases between the two ends. The germline V gene has CDR1 SGHNT and CDR2 YYREEE (reference sequence). The CDR3 totals 11 residues. The CDR3 reads CAINFAGELFF. CDR3 bases: TGTGCCATCAACTTTGCCGGGGAGCTGTTTTTT.

Note on this clone: The sample has other DNA sequences that encode this CDR3 too. V and J are TRBV6-5 and TRBJ2-2; unclear D gene. The CDR3 loop spans 11 amino acids. The V gene lost 7 bases and the J gene lost 2 bases, with 2 bases spanning the gap. Germline V lookup: CDR1 MNHEY, CDR2 SVGAGI. As DNA, the CDR3 is TGTGCCAGCACTAACACCGGGGAGCTGTTTTTT. The encoded protein is CASTNTGELFF.

This rearrangement joins TRBV5-6 to TRBJ2-1; D perhaps matches TRBD1 (5 bases). Germline V lookup: CDR1 SGHDT, CDR2 YYEEEE. V was shortened by 0 bases and J by 8 bases, with 6 bases between the two germline ends. This CDR3 region has 12 residues. This CDR3 reads CASSLARDEQFF. The DNA of the CDR3 is TGTGCCAGCAGCTTGGCCAGGGATGAGCAGTTCTTC.

The rearrangement uses TRBV5-5 and TRBJ1-5, with no clear D. The CDR3 has 13 amino acids. The ends were cut back, 0 bases at V and 4 bases at J, with 5 bases in the middle. CDR1 is SGHKS and CDR2 is YYEKEE in the germline V gene (reference sequence). The CDR3 protein is CASSLVGNQPQHF. The DNA of the CDR3 is TGTGCCAGCAGCTTGGTGGGGAATCAGCCCCAGCATTTT.

The rearrangement links TRBV2 to TRBJ1-5, with D possibly TRBD1 on 6 matching bases. This CDR3 has 16 residues. Germline V gene data show CDR1 as SNHLY and CDR2 as FYNNEI. V dropped 6 bases and J dropped 0 bases, with 15 bases sitting between them. The DNA for the CDR3 is TGTGCCAGCAGGGCTGACAGGACTTATAGCAATCAGCCCCAGCATTTT. It codes for CASRADRTYSNQPQHF.